A single sample is the source of the 27 T cell receptor beta chains below, sequenced in a study of T cell responses to AZD1222 COVID-19 vaccine. Clones were read by immunoSEQ multiplex PCR, and TCRdb kept only the in-frame ones, dropping some. Of around 160,000 clones detected, 92% appear once; the ten largest clones hold 1.3%. This specimen was peripheral blood, taken 28 days after the second AZD1222 dose. The receptor set was obtained from an adult who received the AZD1222 COVID-19 vaccine.

V is TRBV10-3 and J is TRBJ1-3; unclear D gene. This CDR3 spans 15 amino acids. Trimming shortened V by 0 bases and J by 4 bases, and 10 bases separated the two germline ends. CDR1 is ENHRY, CDR2 SYGVKD, per germline. The CDR3 here is CAISESRAHGNTIYF. Written as DNA, the CDR3 is TGTGCCATCAGTGAGTCAAGGGCTCACGGAAACACCATATATTTT.

The count of this clone is one. The chain carries TRBV3-1 (or the pseudogene TRBV3-2) and TRBJ2-6; D gene uncertain. Germline V gene lookup returns CDR1 LGHDT and CDR2 YNNKEL (reference sequence). The CDR3 extends over 13 amino acids. V was cut by 5 bases and J by 6 bases, with 8 bases left in between. The chain's CDR3 is CASSYLEANVLTF. CDR3 nucleotide sequence: TGTGCCAGCAGCTATCTAGAGGCCAACGTCCTGACTTTC.

V usage is TRBV4-2 and J usage is TRBJ2-2; possible D gene TRBD2, 5 bases. Trimming left V 0 bases short and J 7 bases short, with 12 bases between. This CDR3 spans 15 amino acids. The germline V gene has CDR1 LGHNA and CDR2 YNFKEQ. The CDR3 here is CASSQEGGAGGELFF. The CDR3 DNA sequence: TGTGCCAGCAGCCAAGAGGGCGGCGCGGGCGGGGAGCTGTTTTTT.

The chain uses TRBV27 and TRBJ1-1; the D gene is possibly TRBD1 (6 bases). Germline values: CDR1 MNHEY, CDR2 SMNVEV (reference sequence). This CDR3 has 15 residues. V lost 7 bases and J lost 11, with 26 bases in between. The CDR3 is CASNGGAAGEVGAFF. In nucleotides, the CDR3 is TGTGCCAGCAATGGGGGGGCAGCGGGGGAAGTCGGGGCTTTCTTT.

This sequence joins TRBV12-3 or TRBV12-4 and TRBJ1-5, with D tentatively TRBD1 (5 bases). Trimming shortened V by 5 bases and J by 6 bases, and 8 bases separated the two germline ends. The CDR3 length is 12 residues. The CDR3 loop reads CASSQGGQPQHF. For the CDR3, the DNA is TGTGCCAGCAGTCAGGGTGGTCAGCCCCAGCATTTT.

V is TRBV7-6 and J is TRBJ2-2; no definite D call. The CDR3 spans 15 residues. Germline V gene sequence: CDR1 SGHVS, CDR2 FNYEAQ. V was shortened by 2 bases and J by 1 base, with 8 bases between the two germline ends. The CDR3 here is CASSLLNQNTGELFF. CDR3 nucleotides: TGTGCCAGCAGCTTATTGAATCAGAACACCGGGGAGCTGTTTTTT.

The genes are TRBV30 and TRBJ1-3; a weak D match, TRBD1 (6 bases). The CDR3 runs 13 residues. Trimming stripped 2 bases from V and 4 bases from J, with 9 bases between. Per germline, CDR1 GTSNPN and CDR2 SVGIG (reference sequence). CDR3 sequence: CAWSSQGGNTIYF. CDR3 nucleotides: TGTGCCTGGAGTAGCCAGGGGGGAAACACCATATATTTT. Variable domain in full (rest from reference TRBV30 and TRBJ1-3): SQTIHQWPATLVQPVGSPLSLECTVEGTSNPNLYWYRQAAGRGLQLLFYSVGIGQISSEVPQNLSASRPQDRQFILSSKKLLLSDSGFYLCAWSSQGGNTIYFGEGSWLTVV.

The chain is built from TRBV7-2 and TRBJ2-3, with 8 bases identical to TRBD2. The germline gives CDR1 SGHTA, CDR2 FQGNSA. The CDR3 is made up of 16 amino acids. The trim removed 1 base at V and 1 base at J, leaving 4 bases unmatched. CDR3 DNA sequence: TGTGCCAGCAGCTTAGTTGGTAGCGGGGGCACAGATACGCAGTATTTT. Its translation is CASSLVGSGGTDTQYF.

CDR3 coding DNA: TGTGCCAGCAGTTCCCTGCGGGGGGCAAATCAGCCCCAGCATTTT. It yields the protein CASSSLRGANQPQHF. This chain uses TRBV6-2 or TRBV6-3 with TRBJ1-5; possibly TRBD1 for D (6 bases). Trimming took 4 bases from V and 4 from J, leaving 14 bases between them. CDR3 length equals 15 residues. The germline CDR1 and CDR2 sequences are MNHEY and SVGEGT.

This clone has only one observation. The V gene is TRBV28, the J gene TRBJ2-1; no firm D call. Germline loops: CDR1 MDHEN, CDR2 SYDVKM. V gave up 8 bases and J gave up 0 bases, with 2 bases separating them. The CDR3 is 11 residues long. In nucleotides, the CDR3 is TGTGCCAGCCGCTCCTACAATGAGCAGTTCTTC. Its protein product is CASRSYNEQFF.

This sequence joins TRBV5-5 and TRBJ2-3, with 9 bases matching TRBD1. The CDR3 has 14 amino acids. V trimming: 4 bases; J trimming: 2 bases; junction bases outside the gene matches: 2. Germline V gene data show CDR1 as SGHKS and CDR2 as YYEKEE (reference sequence). CDR3 nucleotides: TGTGCCAGCAGCCCACAGGGGGCCACAGATACGCAGTATTTT. Protein: CASSPQGATDTQYF. The whole variable domain, remainder taken from reference TRBV5-5 and TRBJ2-3, is DAGVTQSPTHLIKTRGQQVTLRCSPISGHKSVSWYQQVLGQGPQFIFQYYEKEERGRGNFPDRFSARQFPNYSSELNVNALLLGDSALYLCASSPQGATDTQYFGPGTRLTVL.

This chain joins TRBV6-1 and TRBJ1-2; no reliable D call. Looked up from germline, CDR1 is MNHNS and CDR2 is SASEGT. Trimming left V 2 bases short and J 5 bases short, with 24 bases between. The CDR3 has 18 amino acids. The CDR3 reads CASSELLPGRGMLYGYTF. Here the CDR3 DNA reads TGTGCCAGCAGTGAACTACTCCCCGGGCGCGGGATGTTATATGGCTACACCTTC.

The chain carries TRBV24-1 and TRBJ1-2; maybe TRBD1 (5 bases). Trimming stripped 3 bases from V and 7 bases from J, with 11 bases between. The CDR3 is 13 amino acids. Germline CDR1 is KGHDR and CDR2 is SFDVKD. The CDR3 DNA reads TGTGCCACCAGTGATGAGGGGTACAGTGGCTACACCTTC. It encodes CATSDEGYSGYTF.

The rearrangement joins TRBV28 to TRBJ2-1; TRBD1 matches at 8 bases. Germline assignment: CDR1 MDHEN and CDR2 SYDVKM. This CDR3 comprises 16 residues. V shed 6 bases, J shed 0 bases, and the junction held 7 bases outside the gene matches. In DNA form, the CDR3 reads TGTGCCAGCAGGACAGGGGCGGTAAGCTCCTACAATGAGCAGTTCTTC. Protein product: CASRTGAVSSYNEQFF.

This clone was counted only a few times. The chain links TRBV11-2 to TRBJ1-1; 8 bases fit TRBD1. Germline V gives CDR1 SGHAT, CDR2 FQNNGV. This CDR3 region has 15 residues. The junction had 6 bases not matched to a gene; V was cut back by 1 base and J by 5 bases. CDR3 DNA: TGTGCCAGCAGCTTAGGTGGACAGGGTCTAACTGAAGCTTTCTTT. Encoded protein: CASSLGGQGLTEAFF.

The chain combines TRBV18 with TRBJ2-7; D gene unclear. The germline gives CDR1 KGHSH, CDR2 LQKENI. Trimming removed 3 bases from V and 3 bases from J, with 12 bases in between. The CDR3 length is 14 residues. Written as DNA, the CDR3 is TGTGCCAGCTCACCTCAGGCGACTGGCTACGAGCAGTACTTC. Protein product: CASSPQATGYEQYF.

The chain links TRBV30 to TRBJ1-2; 9 nucleotides match TRBD1. This CDR3 contains 14 residues. Looked up from germline, CDR1 is GTSNPN and CDR2 is SVGIG (reference sequence). J was trimmed by 7 bases and V by 1 base; bases with no gene match: 7. Here the CDR3 reads CAWSEQQGASGYTF. Here the CDR3 DNA reads TGTGCCTGGAGTGAACAACAGGGGGCGAGTGGCTACACCTTC.

This CDR3 reads CASSVNAGTGSSPLHF. The CDR3 region has the DNA TGTGCCAGCAGCGTAAACGCCGGGACAGGGAGTTCACCCCTCCACTTT. The chain is built from TRBV7-8 and TRBJ1-6; 9 positions match TRBD1. The ends lost 5 bases at V and 9 bases at J; junction bases unmatched: 11. The germline V gene has CDR1 SGHVS and CDR2 FQNEAQ. The CDR3 extends over 16 amino acids. The entire variable domain, with the rest obtained from reference TRBV7-8 and TRBJ1-6, is as follows: GAGVSQSPRYKVAKRGQDVALRCDPISGHVSLFWYQQALGQGPEFLTYFQNEAQLDKSGLPSDRFFAERPEGSVSTLKIQRTQQEDSAVYLCASSVNAGTGSSPLHFGNGTRLTVT.

The rearrangement joins TRBV18 to TRBJ2-7; the D gene could be TRBD1 or TRBD2 (5 bases each). The V gene's germline CDR1 is KGHSH and CDR2 LQKENI. V lost 0 bases, J lost 5 bases, and 11 bases lay in between. This CDR3 spans 14 amino acids. CDR3 in DNA: TGTGCCAGCTCACCACCGGGACGCCTCCACGAGCAGTACTTC. Its translation: CASSPPGRLHEQYF.

The CDR3 reads CASSLPFGGEQYF. CDR3 bases: TGTGCCAGCAGCTTGCCATTCGGTGGCGAGCAGTACTTC. The gene calls are TRBV5-4 and TRBJ2-7; D not resolved. CDR1 SGHNT and CDR2 YYREEE come from the germline V gene (reference sequence). V shed 1 base and J shed 6 bases, with 11 bases lying between them. The CDR3 length is 13 residues.

This clone was counted a few times. The chain joins TRBV2 to TRBJ1-1; D is unclear. Trimming left V 6 bases short and J 2 bases short, with 16 bases between. The CDR3 runs to 15 residues. Germline CDR1 is SNHLY and CDR2 is FYNNEI. CDR3 sequence (DNA): TGTGCCAGCAGGGCCTCGAATACACTTAACACTGAAGCTTTCTTT. Residues: CASRASNTLNTEAFF.

The chain couples TRBV28 to TRBJ2-3; D is undetermined. Germline V gene lookup returns CDR1 MDHEN and CDR2 SYDVKM. The CDR3 length is 15 residues. The V and J ends lost 5 bases and 0 bases respectively, with 12 bases between them. For the CDR3, the DNA is TGTGCCAGCAGTCACTCGGGCCGAAGCACAGATACGCAGTATTTT. As protein: CASSHSGRSTDTQYF.

This clone was seen a single time. The genes are TRBV16 and TRBJ2-7; 7 bases are a match to TRBD1. Per germline, CDR1 KGHSY and CDR2 FQNENV. Trimming cost V 2 bases and J 2 bases; bases outside gene matches: 0. The CDR3 is 13 amino acids. As DNA, the CDR3 is TGTGCCAGCAGCCAACAGGGGGCCTACGAGCAGTACTTC. This sequence encodes CASSQQGAYEQYF. Based on the CDR3 plus reference TRBV16 and TRBJ2-7, the full variable domain is GEEVAQTPKHLVRGEGQKAKLYCAPIKGHSYVFWYQQVLKNEFKFLISFQNENVFDETGMPKERFSAKCLPNSPCSLEIQATKLEDSAVYFCASSQQGAYEQYFGPGTRLTVT.

This sequence joins TRBV27 and TRBJ2-1; 8 bases align to TRBD1. The ends lost 5 bases at V and 6 bases at J; junction bases unmatched: 6. Germline loops: CDR1 MNHEY, CDR2 SMNVEV (reference sequence). The CDR3 contains 14 residues. The CDR3 protein is CASSPDRVGNEQFF. DNA of the CDR3: TGTGCCAGCAGTCCGGACAGGGTGGGCAATGAGCAGTTCTTC.

Only one count was recorded for this clone. J is TRBJ1-3 and V is TRBV13; the D is unclear. V was pared by 5 bases and J by 9 bases, with 20 bases between. Germline-derived CDR1 and CDR2 are PRHDT and FYEKMQ (reference sequence). This CDR3 is built from 15 residues. The CDR3 here is CASSPKAITGVTIYF. In DNA form, the CDR3 reads TGTGCCAGCAGCCCCAAGGCCATAACCGGGGTCACCATATATTTT.

The rearrangement uses TRBV6-5 and TRBJ2-1; 7 nucleotides line up with TRBD2. Unmatched junction bases numbered 3, after V lost 6 bases and J lost 4 bases. The CDR3 has 13 amino acids. The germline V gene has CDR1 MNHEY and CDR2 SVGAGI. In DNA form, the CDR3 reads TGTGCCAGCAGGCGGGGGAGGTACAATGAGCAGTTCTTC. This codes for CASRRGRYNEQFF.

This rearrangement joins TRBV7-2 to TRBJ1-1; D gene unclear. This CDR3 comprises 15 residues. The V and J ends lost 3 bases and 5 bases respectively, with 16 bases between them. Germline CDR1 SGHTA, CDR2 FQGNSA. The CDR3 reads CASSLKDNPGTEAFF. CDR3 DNA sequence: TGTGCCAGCAGCTTGAAAGACAACCCGGGGACTGAAGCTTTCTTT.